The 26 T cell receptor beta chains listed next were all sequenced from one sample in a study of stem cell transplantation in POMP-related autoinflammatory disease. Sequencing was performed with immunoSEQ multiplex PCR; in TCRdb, only in-frame clones are kept and a portion is missing. The repertoire holds about 32,000 clones, with 88% as singletons. Specimen: CD4+ T cells from PBMCs, collected before stem cell transplantation. The source is a human donor with POMP-related autoinflammation and immune dysregulation (PRAID).

The chain joins TRBV29-1 to TRBJ1-2; TRBD1 matches at 10 bases. The ends lost 3 bases at V and 4 bases at J; junction bases unmatched: 2. Germline-derived CDR1 and CDR2 are SQVTM and ANQGSEA. This CDR3 is built from 13 residues. The CDR3 loop reads CSVDGQGGYGYTF. In DNA form, the CDR3 reads TGCAGCGTTGATGGACAGGGGGGCTATGGCTACACCTTC. The full variable domain, its missing parts supplied by reference TRBV29-1 and TRBJ1-2, is SAVISQKPSRDICQRGTSLTIQCQVDSQVTMMFWYRQQPGQSLTLIATANQGSEATYESGFVIDKFPISRPNLTFSTLTVSNMSPEDSSIYLCSVDGQGGYGYTFGSGTRLTVV.

The chain employs TRBV2 and TRBJ2-3; TRBD2 matches at 11 bases. Germline V gene sequence: CDR1 SNHLY, CDR2 FYNNEI. The CDR3 covers 17 residues. The V and J ends lost 6 bases and 6 bases, in that order; junction bases with no gene match: 14. In nucleotides, the CDR3 is TGTGCCAGCAGCTCCCCGGCTAGCGGGGGGTTCGTTGATACGCAGTATTTT. Its protein product is CASSSPASGGFVDTQYF.

This clone occurred once. V is TRBV4-2 and J is TRBJ2-7; the D gene is possibly TRBD1 (6 bases). This CDR3 region has 18 residues. Looked up from germline, CDR1 is LGHNA and CDR2 is YNFKEQ. Trimming pared 0 bases from V and 0 bases from J, leaving 18 bases between. CDR3 protein: CASSQDPLVQGFSYEQYF. For the CDR3, the DNA is TGTGCCAGCAGCCAAGACCCATTAGTACAGGGTTTCTCCTACGAGCAGTACTTC.

The chain carries TRBV5-1 and TRBJ2-5; 8 nucleotides agree with TRBD1. Germline values: CDR1 SGHRS, CDR2 YFSETQ. Germline trimming cut 4 bases from V and 2 bases from J; bases unmatched to any gene: 1. The CDR3 is made up of 13 amino acids. The DNA of the CDR3 is TGCGCCAGCAGCACAGGGGGGCAAGAGACCCAGTACTTC. Translating it yields CASSTGGQETQYF.

This sequence joins TRBV25-1 and TRBJ2-7; D might be TRBD2 (5 bases). Trimming left V 3 bases short and J 5 bases short, with 14 bases between. The CDR3 consists of 14 residues. Germline loops: CDR1 MGHDK, CDR2 SYGVNS. CDR3 bases: TGTGCCAGCAGTGAGTGGCCTCCAGCGGACGAGCAGTACTTC. This encodes CASSEWPPADEQYF.

This chain uses TRBV6-4 with TRBJ1-1; tentative D call: TRBD1 (6 bases). The length of the CDR3 is 16 residues. Germline-derived CDR1 and CDR2 are MRHNA and SNTAGT. The V gene lost 7 bases and the J gene lost 0 bases, with 18 bases spanning the gap. CDR3 protein: CASKAVLGGLNTEAFF. CDR3 nucleotide sequence: TGTGCCAGCAAAGCGGTCCTTGGGGGCTTGAACACTGAAGCTTTCTTT.

The V gene is TRBV5-1, the J gene TRBJ1-4; perhaps TRBD1 as D (5 bases). V was trimmed by 0 bases and J by 7 bases, leaving 10 bases between them. The CDR3 has 14 residues. Germline CDR1 SGHRS, CDR2 YFSETQ. CDR3 bases: TGCGCCAGCAGCTTGGGTGGGGGAAGTGAAAAACTGTTTTTT. Protein: CASSLGGGSEKLFF.

The chain uses TRBV7-9 and TRBJ2-6; D not certain. The CDR3 length is 16 residues. The germline CDR1 and CDR2 sequences are SEHNR and FQNEAQ (reference sequence). The germline V and J ends were trimmed by 3 bases and 0 bases, with 9 bases remaining between them. The CDR3 loop is CASSFRRVSGANVLTF. CDR3 sequence (DNA): TGTGCCAGCAGCTTTCGACGAGTCTCTGGGGCCAACGTCCTGACTTTC. Combining the CDR3 with reference TRBV7-9 and TRBJ2-6 gives the whole variable domain DTGVSQNPRHKITKRGQNVTFRCDPISEHNRLYWYRQTLGQGPEFLTYFQNEAQLEKSRLLSDRFSAERPKGSFSTLEIQRTEQGDSAMYLCASSFRRVSGANVLTFGAGSRLTVL.

The chain has TRBV5-1 and TRBJ2-7; D uncertain. Germline lookup yields CDR1 SGHRS and CDR2 YFSETQ. Trimming shortened V by 2 bases and J by 0 bases, and 15 bases separated the two germline ends. CDR3 size: 16 residues. CDR3 in DNA: TGCGCCAGCAGCTTTGCCTATACTGCCGACTCCTACGAGCAGTACTTC. Translated: CASSFAYTADSYEQYF.

The rearrangement links TRBV9 to TRBJ2-3; 8 bases match TRBD2. V lost 0 bases to trimming and J lost 0 bases; unmatched junction nucleotides: 3. Germline V CDR1 and CDR2: SGDLS, YYNGEE. The CDR3 is 16 amino acids. CDR3 bases: TGTGCCAGCAGCGTAGGGGCTAGCGGGAGCACAGATACGCAGTATTTT. Translation gives CASSVGASGSTDTQYF.

The chain is built from TRBV28 and TRBJ1-5; D is unclear. There are 17 residues in the CDR3. Germline CDR1 MDHEN, CDR2 SYDVKM. V was clipped by 5 bases and J by 0 bases, with 17 bases between them. The DNA for the CDR3 is TGTGCCAGCAGTCCCTTTCGAAGTCATTATAGCAATCAGCCCCAGCATTTT. Protein product: CASSPFRSHYSNQPQHF. Looking up the rest from reference TRBV28 and TRBJ1-5 gives the full variable domain: DVKVTQSSRYLVKRTGEKVFLECVQDMDHENMFWYRQDPGLGLRLIYFSYDVKMKEKGDIPEGYSVSREKKERFSLILESASTNQTSMYLCASSPFRSHYSNQPQHFGDGTRLSIL.

This chain uses TRBV2 with TRBJ2-1; D gene ambiguous. Germline lookup yields CDR1 SNHLY and CDR2 FYNNEI. The CDR3 length is 12 residues. Trimming cost V 6 bases and J 6 bases, with 9 bases left between them. The CDR3 coding sequence is TGTGCCAGCAGGGGTGAGACCAATGAGCAGTTCTTC. This codes for CASRGETNEQFF.

The chain uses TRBV5-1 and TRBJ2-7; D not certain. The ends were cut back, 4 bases at V and 1 base at J, with 12 bases in the middle. This CDR3 is 14 amino acids long. The germline V gene has CDR1 SGHRS and CDR2 YFSETQ. The CDR3 region has the DNA TGCGCCAGCAGCCCCACCGGTCCTTCCTACGAGCAGTACTTC. It yields the protein CASSPTGPSYEQYF.

The rearrangement links TRBV5-1 to TRBJ1-5; TRBD1 might be the D (6 bases). The CDR3 totals 13 residues. With 0 bases removed from V and 7 bases from J, the gap between germline ends came to 8 bases. The germline V gene encodes CDR1 SGHRS and CDR2 YFSETQ. CDR3 sequence: CASSLAGEQPQHF. The CDR3 bases are TGCGCCAGCAGCTTGGCAGGGGAACAGCCCCAGCATTTT.

The chain employs TRBV2 and TRBJ2-5; the match to TRBD1 covers 7 bases. The J call could be wrong; TRBJ2-7 is a better fit for the DNA end. Per the germline V gene, CDR1 is SNHLY and CDR2 is FYNNEI. This CDR3 is 12 amino acids long. Here the CDR3 reads CASSRQGPEQYF. The CDR3 DNA follows: TGTGCCAGCAGTCGACAGGGCCCCGAGCAGTACTTC.

J is TRBJ1-6 and V is TRBV6-8; no firm D call. The germline V gene has CDR1 MNHGY and CDR2 SAAAGT. With 5 bases removed from V and 0 bases from J, the gap between germline ends came to 14 bases. The CDR3 is 17 residues long. This CDR3 reads CASSPFRPSSYNSPLHF. CDR3 nucleotides: TGTGCCAGCAGTCCATTCAGGCCGAGCTCCTATAATTCACCCCTCCACTTT.

The CDR3 bases are TGTGCCAGCAGTTGCCAAATAGGATGGGAGCAGTACTTC. Protein product: CASSCQIGWEQYF. The rearrangement uses TRBV6-5 and TRBJ2-7; no firm D call. Germline CDR1 and CDR2: MNHEY and SVGAGI. Trimming took off 4 bases at V and 7 bases at J, with 14 bases between the two ends. This CDR3 has 13 amino acids.

The sample holds a few counts of this clone. The genes are TRBV9 and TRBJ1-2; D might be TRBD1 (5 bases). The germline V and J ends were trimmed by 7 bases and 7 bases, with 11 bases remaining between them. There are 11 residues in the CDR3. Germline V gene lookup returns CDR1 SGDLS and CDR2 YYNGEE. The CDR3 region is CASFGRGGYTF. CDR3 bases: TGTGCCAGCTTTGGAAGGGGTGGCTACACCTTC.

V and J are TRBV7-9 and TRBJ2-5; TRBD1 matches at 7 bases. Germline-derived CDR1 and CDR2 are SEHNR and FQNEAQ (reference sequence). Losses at the gene ends were 5 bases for V and 2 bases for J; bases not matched to a gene: 2. This CDR3 comprises 13 residues. As DNA, the CDR3 is TGTGCCAGCAGCGACAGGGCTCAAGAGACCCAGTACTTC. Translated, it gives CASSDRAQETQYF.

This chain connects TRBV25-1 to TRBJ1-4; the D is unclear. V lost 4 bases to trimming and J lost 1 base, with 1 base between them. CDR3 length equals 12 residues. Germline CDR1 and CDR2: MGHDK and SYGVNS. This CDR3 is CASSVTNEKLFF. CDR3 in DNA: TGTGCCAGCAGTGTAACTAATGAAAAACTGTTTTTT.

The V gene is TRBV6-6, the J gene TRBJ2-3; D is ambiguous. Trimming took off 2 bases at V and 2 bases at J, with 11 bases between the two ends. Germline CDR1 and CDR2: MNHNY and SVGAGI (reference sequence). CDR3 length equals 15 residues. The CDR3 protein is CASSYEAPTTDTQYF. Here the CDR3 DNA reads TGTGCCAGCAGTTACGAGGCCCCCACCACAGATACGCAGTATTTT.

This rearrangement joins TRBV19 to TRBJ1-4, with D perhaps matching TRBD1 (5 bases). Deletions cut 6 bases from V and 6 bases from J, with 14 bases between. This CDR3 contains 14 residues. Per germline, CDR1 LNHDA and CDR2 SQIVND (reference sequence). CDR3 nucleotide sequence: TGTGCCAGTAGAGTACAGGCGGTCGATGAAAAACTGTTTTTT. Amino acid sequence: CASRVQAVDEKLFF.

The V gene is TRBV10-3, the J gene TRBJ2-2; D remains ambiguous. The V end lost 0 bases, the J end lost 4 bases, and 6 bases lay between the germline ends. CDR1 is ENHRY, CDR2 SYGVKD, per germline. This CDR3 has 14 residues. CDR3 amino acids: CAISESVVTGELFF. Here the CDR3 DNA reads TGTGCCATCAGTGAGTCTGTTGTCACCGGGGAGCTGTTTTTT.

The rearrangement uses TRBV7-3 and TRBJ1-1; D is unresolved. CDR1 and CDR2 (germline): SGHTA, FQGTGA. V shed 0 bases and J shed 1 base, with 9 bases lying between them. This CDR3 contains 15 residues. DNA of the CDR3: TGTGCCAGCAGCTTAACACAGATTCAGAACACTGAAGCTTTCTTT. Translation: CASSLTQIQNTEAFF.

The chain uses TRBV4-1 and TRBJ1-2; D is ambiguous. Germline CDR1 reads MGHRA; CDR2 reads YSYEKL. This CDR3 is 14 amino acids long. V lost 0 bases to trimming and J lost 2 bases, with 7 bases between them. The CDR3 spells CASSQDTKNYGYTF. The CDR3, as DNA: TGCGCCAGCAGCCAAGATACTAAGAACTATGGCTACACCTTC.

This clone was detected only a few times. The chain carries TRBV30 and TRBJ1-1; 7 bases fit TRBD1. The CDR3 totals 13 residues. Germline-derived CDR1 and CDR2 are GTSNPN and SVGIG (reference sequence). V gave up 5 bases and J gave up 1 base; unmatched junction bases: 4. The CDR3 here is CAWRTGWNTEAFF. CDR3 in DNA: TGTGCCTGGCGGACAGGATGGAACACTGAAGCTTTCTTT.